Below are 20 T cell receptor beta chains sequenced from a single sample in a study of blood T cell repertoires in COVID-19 (TCRdb year 2020). Libraries were constructed by the immunoSEQ multiplex PCR assay. Held by TCRdb, this immuneACCESS table contains in-frame sequences only and omits some clones. Under half of the omission traces to an unresolved V gene where checked; the cause of the rest is unknown. Across this sample there are 140,000 to 150,000 clones, with approximately 80% seen only once. Together, the top ten hold roughly 45% of the sample. The sample taken for sequencing was peripheral blood. Source of these receptors: a human donor in a cohort sampled during active COVID-19.

This sequence joins TRBV6-2 or TRBV6-3 and TRBJ2-1; 8 bases are a match to TRBD2. The V segment lost 0 bases and the J segment 4 bases; nucleotides outside the gene matches: 11. The CDR3 is made up of 18 amino acids. Germline assignment: CDR1 MNHEY and CDR2 SVGEGT. CDR3 protein: CASSYSDGSGAPYNEQFF. Here the CDR3 DNA reads TGTGCCAGCAGTTACTCGGACGGTAGCGGGGCCCCTTACAATGAGCAGTTCTTC.

V gene TRBV9 combines with J gene TRBJ1-5, with D perhaps matching TRBD1 (5 bases). This CDR3 has 15 residues. V lost 0 bases and J lost 8, with 15 bases in between. In germline, CDR1 is SGDLS, CDR2 YYNGEE. CDR3 DNA: TGTGCCAGCAGCGTAGCTGGGACGGAGGGCGAGCCCCAGCATTTT. Translated: CASSVAGTEGEPQHF.

V and J are TRBV11-3 and TRBJ1-2, with D tentatively TRBD1 (5 bases). This CDR3 contains 14 residues. Germline assignment: CDR1 SGHNT and CDR2 YENEEA. Between the trimmed V and J ends, which lost 4 bases and 6 bases, there was a span of 15 bases. The CDR3 sequence is CASSSRAGWDGYTF. The CDR3 region has the DNA TGTGCCAGCAGCTCCCGGGCAGGGTGGGATGGCTACACCTTC.

This chain connects TRBV6-5 to TRBJ2-7; 9 bases match TRBD2. Germline V gives CDR1 MNHEY, CDR2 SVGAGI. The CDR3 runs 13 residues. With 7 bases clipped from V and 6 bases from J, the junction kept 7 bases outside the gene matches. CDR3 nucleotide sequence: TGTGCCAGCACAATCTCTAGCGGGATCGAGCAGTACGTC. Its translation: CASTISSGIEQYV.

V and J are TRBV18 and TRBJ1-3, with unresolved D. The CDR3 runs 15 residues. Germline V gene data show CDR1 as KGHSH and CDR2 as LQKENI. V was pared by 0 bases and J by 0 bases, with 6 bases between. The CDR3 nucleotides read TGTGCCAGCTCACCACCTAACGGCTCTGGAAACACCATATATTTT. This translates into CASSPPNGSGNTIYF.

The chain employs TRBV5-1 and TRBJ2-6, with 10 nucleotides matching TRBD1. The CDR3 has 16 residues. Germline trimming cut 4 bases from V and 2 bases from J; bases unmatched to any gene: 3. Germline V lookup: CDR1 SGHRS, CDR2 YFSETQ. The CDR3: CASSMTGGAGANVLTF. In DNA, the CDR3 is TGCGCCAGCAGCATGACAGGGGGCGCTGGGGCCAACGTCCTGACTTTC.

On this clone itself: Germline and junction disagree at one end, which may indicate a read error. The chain employs TRBV7-9 and TRBJ1-1, with D unclear. This CDR3 contains 10 residues. From germline, CDR1 is SEHNR and CDR2 FQNEAQ (reference sequence). CDR3 bases: TGTGCCAGCAGCTTAGCGCACCTACTCTTT. Protein: CASSLAHLLF.

This chain connects TRBV11-3 to TRBJ1-1, with 7 nucleotides matching TRBD1. The germline V gene encodes CDR1 SGHNT and CDR2 YENEEA. Losses at the gene ends were 3 bases for V and 0 bases for J; bases not matched to a gene: 4. The CDR3 consists of 15 residues. CDR3 nucleotides: TGTGCCAGCAGCTTTCAGGGGGATATGAACACTGAAGCTTTCTTT. It encodes CASSFQGDMNTEAFF.

CDR3 bases: TGTGCCAGCGGGGCTTTAGCGGGGCCAGGGGAGACCCAGTACTTC. Translation: CASGALAGPGETQYF. The chain couples TRBV6-6 to TRBJ2-5; 8 nucleotides match TRBD2. J lost 5 bases, V lost 8 bases, and 13 bases had no gene match. The CDR3 runs 15 residues. Germline V gives CDR1 MNHNY, CDR2 SVGAGI (reference sequence).

The rearrangement links TRBV27 to TRBJ1-4, with D maybe TRBD1 (6 bases). From germline, CDR1 is MNHEY and CDR2 SMNVEV (reference sequence). The V end was cut by 0 bases, the J end by 7 bases, with 12 bases between. There are 15 residues in the CDR3. The CDR3 nucleotides are TGTGCCAGCAGTTTATCAACGCAGGGGTTTGAAAAACTGTTTTTT. Translating it yields CASSLSTQGFEKLFF.

The CDR3 DNA sequence: TGTGCCAGCAGCTTGACTAGCGGATACAATGAGCAGTTCTTC. It yields the protein CASSLTSGYNEQFF. The chain has TRBV7-2 and TRBJ2-1; 9 bases match TRBD2. The CDR3 spans 14 residues. After removal of 3 bases from V and 4 bases from J, the junction contained 1 base not matched to a gene. Germline loops: CDR1 SGHTA, CDR2 FQGNSA.

This rearrangement joins TRBV23-1 to TRBJ1-4; D may be TRBD1 (6 bases). TRBV23-1 carries the ORF label, with uncertain function. The germline V and J ends were trimmed by 0 bases and 0 bases, with 14 bases remaining between them. The CDR3 runs to 18 residues. The CDR3 sequence is CASSQSETGKTTNEKLFF. In DNA form, the CDR3 reads TGCGCCAGCAGTCAATCAGAGACAGGCAAAACAACTAATGAAAAACTGTTTTTT.

This clone has only one observation. The rearrangement joins TRBV19 to TRBJ2-5; possibly TRBD1 for D (6 bases). V was trimmed by 5 bases and J by 4 bases, leaving 17 bases between them. Germline assignment: CDR1 LNHDA and CDR2 SQIVND (reference sequence). This CDR3 is built from 15 residues. CDR3 loop: CASSVPSRGGETQYF. Here the CDR3 DNA reads TGTGCCAGTAGTGTCCCCTCCAGGGGTGGAGAGACCCAGTACTTC. The variable domain in full, completed from reference TRBV19 and TRBJ2-5, reads DGGITQSPKYLFRKEGQNVTLSCEQNLNHDAMYWYRQDPGQGLRLIYYSQIVNDFQKGDIAEGYSVSREKKESFPLTVTSAQKNPTAFYLCASSVPSRGGETQYFGPGTRLLVL.

This rearrangement joins TRBV29-1 to TRBJ2-5, with 7 bases lining up with TRBD2. The CDR3 runs 12 residues. Germline-derived CDR1 and CDR2 are SQVTM and ANQGSEA. V lost 8 bases to trimming and J lost 7 bases; unmatched junction nucleotides: 10. The CDR3 loop is CSSGLSGGTQYF. DNA for the CDR3: TGCAGCTCCGGACTCTCGGGAGGGACCCAGTACTTC.

The chain links TRBV7-3 to TRBJ2-1, with 8 bases matching TRBD2. CDR1 and CDR2 from the germline V gene are SGHTA and FQGTGA. The V segment lost 2 bases and the J segment 10 bases; nucleotides outside the gene matches: 10. This CDR3 is built from 15 residues. The CDR3 sequence: CASSLALAGHNEQFF. The DNA for the CDR3 is TGTGCCAGCAGCTTAGCCCTAGCGGGTCATAACGAGCAGTTCTTC.

The chain recombines TRBV7-2 with TRBJ2-2; maybe TRBD2 (5 bases). The CDR3 runs 16 residues. V lost 2 bases, J lost 4 bases, and 14 bases lay in between. Germline lookup yields CDR1 SGHTA and CDR2 FQGNSA. The CDR3 nucleotides are TGTGCCAGCAGCTTAATGGGCGGGCGAGGCACCGGGGAGCTGTTTTTT. This gives the protein CASSLMGGRGTGELFF.

The chain joins TRBV5-1 to TRBJ2-7, with D possibly being TRBD1 (6 bases). V shed 5 bases and J shed 3 bases, with 12 bases lying between them. This CDR3 comprises 13 residues. CDR1 and CDR2 (germline): SGHRS, YFSETQ. The CDR3 DNA sequence: TGCGCCAGCAGAGAGGGCAGGGGCTACGAGCAGTACTTC. It yields the protein CASREGRGYEQYF.

This clone was observed once. This chain connects TRBV2 to TRBJ2-1; TRBD2 matches at 10 bases. The germline CDR1 and CDR2 sequences are SNHLY and FYNNEI. The CDR3 spans 15 residues. The junction had 4 bases not matched to a gene; V was cut back by 4 bases and J by 4 bases. DNA of the CDR3: TGTGCCAGCAGTGTTGCTAGCGGGGGATACAATGAGCAGTTCTTC. This translates into CASSVASGGYNEQFF. The whole variable domain, remainder taken from reference TRBV2 and TRBJ2-1, is EPEVTQTPSHQVTQMGQEVILRCVPISNHLYFYWYRQILGQKVEFLVSFYNNEISEKSEIFDDQFSVERPDGSNFTLKIRSTKLEDSAMYFCASSVASGGYNEQFFGPGTRLTVL.

The V and J genes are TRBV29-1 and TRBJ2-1, with 12 nucleotides matching TRBD2. The trim removed 7 bases at V and 7 bases at J, leaving 11 bases unmatched. CDR1 and CDR2 from the germline V gene are SQVTM and ANQGSEA. This CDR3 is 15 amino acids long. The CDR3 loop reads CSAAPSGGAENEQFF. The DNA for the CDR3 is TGCAGCGCGGCCCCTAGCGGGGGGGCCGAGAATGAGCAGTTCTTC.

This clone occurred a few times. This rearrangement joins TRBV7-9 to TRBJ2-7; tentative D call: TRBD1 (7 bases). CDR1 is SEHNR and CDR2 is FQNEAQ in the germline V gene (reference sequence). V lost 5 bases, J lost 3 bases, and 20 bases lay in between. CDR3 length: 16 amino acids. The chain's CDR3 is CASSAIHGGQIYEQYF. As DNA, the CDR3 is TGTGCCAGCAGCGCGATCCACGGGGGACAGATCTACGAGCAGTACTTC.